This T cell receptor beta chain came from a study of follicular helper T cells after annual influenza vaccination. This clone was seen just once. Germline V gives CDR1 SEHNR, CDR2 FQNEAQ (reference sequence). V shed 1 base and J 5 bases; nucleotides not matched to a gene: 5. This CDR3 comprises 16 residues. TCRdb keeps only in-frame clones here, not all; method: immunoSEQ multiplex PCR. The data show approximately 25,000 clones, 80% to 90% seen once. Time point specified: 2014-2015 season, pre-vaccination. Cells are cTfh (non-naive CD4+CXCR5+PD-1+), split by ICOS and CD38 into double-positive or double-negative.

This TCR was recovered from an adult who received the influenza vaccine. The sequenced sample was CXCR5+ CD38- circulating T follicular helper cells from blood, obtained on the day of influenza vaccination. Subset meaning: circulating Tfh, non-naive CD4+CXCR5+PD-1+ (ICOS+CD38+ or ICOS-CD38-). The V and J genes are TRBV7-9 and TRBJ2-7; 13 nucleotides line up with TRBD2. The CDR3 DNA reads as TGTGCCAGCAGCTTAGGAACTAGCGGGAGGGTCGACGAGCAGTACTTC. Protein product: CASSLGTSGRVDEQYF.